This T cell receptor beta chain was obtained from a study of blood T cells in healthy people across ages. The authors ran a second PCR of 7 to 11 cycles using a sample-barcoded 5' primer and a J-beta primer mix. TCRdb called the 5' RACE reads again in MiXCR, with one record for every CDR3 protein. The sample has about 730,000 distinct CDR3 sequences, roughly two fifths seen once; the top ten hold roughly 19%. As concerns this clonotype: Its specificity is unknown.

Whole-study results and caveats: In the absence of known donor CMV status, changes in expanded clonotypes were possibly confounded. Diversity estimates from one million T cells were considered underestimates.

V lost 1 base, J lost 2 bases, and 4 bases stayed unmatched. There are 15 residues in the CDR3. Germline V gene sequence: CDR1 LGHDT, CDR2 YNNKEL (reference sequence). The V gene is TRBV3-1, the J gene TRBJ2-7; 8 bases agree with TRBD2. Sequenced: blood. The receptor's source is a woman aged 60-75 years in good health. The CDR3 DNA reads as TGTGCCAGCAGCCAAGCTGGACTAGCCACCTACGAGCAGTACTTC. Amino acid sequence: CASSQAGLATYEQYF.